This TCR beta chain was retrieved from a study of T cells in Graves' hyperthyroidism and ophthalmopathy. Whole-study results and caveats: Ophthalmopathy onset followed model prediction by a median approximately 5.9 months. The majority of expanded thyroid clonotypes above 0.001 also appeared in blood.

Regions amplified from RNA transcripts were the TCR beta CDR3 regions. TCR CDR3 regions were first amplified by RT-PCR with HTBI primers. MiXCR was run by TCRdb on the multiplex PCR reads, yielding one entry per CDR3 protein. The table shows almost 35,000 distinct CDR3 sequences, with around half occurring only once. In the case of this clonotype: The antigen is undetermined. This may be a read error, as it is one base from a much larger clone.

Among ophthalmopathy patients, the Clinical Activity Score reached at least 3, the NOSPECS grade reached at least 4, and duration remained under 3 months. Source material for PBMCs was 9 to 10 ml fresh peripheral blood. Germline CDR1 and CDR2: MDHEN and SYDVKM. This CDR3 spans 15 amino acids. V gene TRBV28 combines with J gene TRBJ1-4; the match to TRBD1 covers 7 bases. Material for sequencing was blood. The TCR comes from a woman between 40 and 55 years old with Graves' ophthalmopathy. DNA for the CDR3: TGTGCCAGCAGTGGGAGGACAGGCGAGATTGAAAGACTGTTTTTT. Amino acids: CASSGRTGEIERLFF.